This is a list of T cell receptor beta chains from one sample in a study of OX40 agonist ivuxolimab in advanced cancers. Some clones are missing from TCRdb's copy, which holds only in-frame ones; the method was immunoSEQ multiplex PCR. The table shows about 98,000 clones, with around 85% occurring only once. Source: CD4+ or CD8+ T cells sorted from blood, taken in a trial of the OX40 agonist ivuxolimab. The receptors were sampled from an adult with an advanced solid tumor such as melanoma, head and neck, liver or kidney cancer. CDR3s include the opening cysteine and the closing phenylalanine or tryptophan. The D gene is left open where the match is weak. A row's size may be missing; if present it is once, few, many or a size class.

size,J,V,D,CDR3,DNA
.,TRBJ1-5,TRBV18,.,CASSPRDTLFNQPQHF,TGTGCCAGCTCACCACGAGACACCCTTTTCAATCAGCCCCAGCATTTT
.,TRBJ2-4,TRBV14,TRBD2,CASSLSGRSKNIQYF,TGTGCCAGCAGCCTTAGCGGGAGGTCAAAAAACATTCAGTACTTC
.,TRBJ1-5,TRBV19,TRBD1,CASSIDRGSQPQHF,TGTGCCAGTAGTATTGACAGGGGGAGCCAGCCCCAGCATTTT
few,TRBJ1-3,TRBV7-2,.,CASSLAGIAGNTIYF,TGTGCCAGCAGCTTAGCGGGTATCGCTGGAAACACCATATATTTT
many,TRBJ1-2,TRBV19,TRBD1,CASLGTGGSSTYGYTF,TGTGCCAGCCTCGGGACAGGGGGTTCTTCGACCTATGGCTACACCTTC
once,TRBJ2-1,TRBV20-1,TRBD2,CSAESGLRQFF,TGCAGTGCTGAATCGGGACTACGACAGTTCTTC
.,TRBJ2-5,TRBV23-1,.,CASSQRNGSYQETQYF,TGCGCCAGCAGTCAAAGGAACGGGAGTTACCAAGAGACCCAGTACTTC
.,TRBJ1-2,TRBV6-5,.,CASSPGRAAPGYTF,TGTGCCAGCAGTCCAGGCAGGGCGGCCCCGGGCTACACCTTC
few,TRBJ2-6,TRBV5-6,TRBD1,CASSPLGGQARSGANVLTF,TGTGCCAGCAGCCCCCTTGGGGGACAGGCCCGCTCTGGGGCCAACGTCCTGACTTTC
.,TRBJ2-5,TRBV11-2,TRBD2,CASRSLGLAGGETQYF,TGTGCCAGCAGATCACTCGGACTAGCGGGAGGAGAGACCCAGTACTTC
.,TRBJ2-3,TRBV29-1,.,CSVRSGDTDTQYF,TGCAGCGTACGTTCAGGAGACACAGATACGCAGTATTTT
few,TRBJ1-2,TRBV6-5,TRBD1,CATLPGTGVGYTF,TGTGCCACCCTACCGGGGACAGGGGTTGGCTACACCTTC